These 14 T cell receptor beta chains share one sample of origin, sequenced in a study of blood T cell repertoires in COVID-19. TCRdb's table, derived via immunoSEQ multiplex PCR, lists solely in-frame clones and lacks some. The data contain over 150,000 clones, approximately 86% of them singletons. The sample taken for sequencing was peripheral blood. Source of these receptors: a woman between 55 and 75 years old who had recovered from COVID-19.

This sequence joins TRBV19 and TRBJ2-5; 12 bases fit TRBD2. Germline CDR1 LNHDA, CDR2 SQIVND (reference sequence). The CDR3 contains 18 residues. After removal of 7 bases from V and 2 bases from J, the junction contained 14 bases not matched to a gene. Written as DNA, the CDR3 is TGTGCCAGTATCTCTAGCGGGGGGGCCAGGGTCAGGCAAGAGACCCAGTACTTC. It yields the protein CASISSGGARVRQETQYF.

The V gene is TRBV15, the J gene TRBJ1-5; a possible D gene is TRBD1 (6 bases). The V and J ends lost 4 bases and 4 bases respectively, with 11 bases between them. Germline V gene lookup returns CDR1 LNHNV and CDR2 YYDKDF (reference sequence). This CDR3 has 14 amino acids. In DNA form, the CDR3 reads TGTGCCACCAGCACCCAGGGGAATAATCAGCCCCAGCATTTT. Translated: CATSTQGNNQPQHF.

V and J are TRBV28 and TRBJ1-2; no clear D. The CDR3 runs 14 residues. CDR1 MDHEN and CDR2 SYDVKM come from the germline V gene. Trimming removed 6 bases at V and 6 bases at J, with 17 bases between. CDR3 region: CASRTSERWDGYTF. CDR3 nucleotide sequence: TGTGCCAGCAGGACCAGTGAGCGGTGGGATGGCTACACCTTC.

The V gene is TRBV27, the J gene TRBJ1-6, with TRBD1 matching over 7 bases. Germline CDR1 MNHEY, CDR2 SMNVEV (reference sequence). The CDR3 extends over 14 amino acids. J gave up 7 bases and V 4 bases, and 4 bases lay outside the gene matches. In nucleotides, the CDR3 is TGTGCCAGCAGTTCACCGGGACAGAATTCACCCCTCCACTTT. It encodes CASSSPGQNSPLHF.

This clone was found once. The chain recombines TRBV6-1 with TRBJ2-3; tentatively, D is TRBD1 (7 bases). The CDR3 is 13 amino acids. Germline lookup yields CDR1 MNHNS and CDR2 SASEGT. Trimming pared 10 bases from V and 3 bases from J, leaving 14 bases between. For the CDR3, the DNA is TGTGCCACTGTACCAGGGGGGACAGATACGCAGTATTTT. As protein: CATVPGGTDTQYF.

This rearrangement joins TRBV5-1 to TRBJ1-1; 7 bases map to TRBD1. V was pared by 3 bases and J by 0 bases, with 8 bases of the junction left unmatched. CDR1 SGHRS and CDR2 YFSETQ come from the germline V gene. The CDR3 is made up of 16 amino acids. CDR3 DNA sequence: TGCGCCAGCAGCTGGGAACAGGGGATGATGAACACTGAAGCTTTCTTT. Encoded protein: CASSWEQGMMNTEAFF.

This chain uses TRBV2 with TRBJ1-1; TRBD1 is a possible D gene (6 bases). Trimming shortened V by 5 bases and J by 4 bases, and 17 bases separated the two germline ends. Looked up from germline, CDR1 is SNHLY and CDR2 is FYNNEI. This CDR3 is 15 amino acids long. This chain's CDR3 is CASSRNREWVTEAFF. CDR3 sequence (DNA): TGTGCCAGCAGTCGAAACAGGGAGTGGGTCACTGAAGCTTTCTTT. Combining the CDR3 with reference TRBV2 and TRBJ1-1 gives the whole variable domain EPEVTQTPSHQVTQMGQEVILRCVPISNHLYFYWYRQILGQKVEFLVSFYNNEISEKSEIFDDQFSVERPDGSNFTLKIRSTKLEDSAMYFCASSRNREWVTEAFFGQGTRLTVV.

The chain recombines TRBV5-4 with TRBJ1-4; TRBD1 agrees at 7 bases. The CDR3 runs to 14 residues. Germline V lookup: CDR1 SGHNT, CDR2 YYREEE (reference sequence). V shed 4 bases, J shed 6 bases, and the junction held 6 bases outside the gene matches. CDR3 in DNA: TGTGCCAGCAGCCTGCAGGGGGTGGATGAAAAACTGTTTTTT. Translation gives CASSLQGVDEKLFF. The whole variable domain, remainder taken from reference TRBV5-4 and TRBJ1-4, is ETGVTQSPTHLIKTRGQQVTLRCSSQSGHNTVSWYQQALGQGPQFIFQYYREEENGRGNFPPRFSGLQFPNYSSELNVNALELDDSALYLCASSLQGVDEKLFFGSGTQLSVL.

The chain uses TRBV11-2 and TRBJ2-7; 10 nucleotides match TRBD1. V was clipped by 5 bases and J by 3 bases; unmatched bases: 7. The length of the CDR3 is 15 residues. CDR1 and CDR2 from the germline V gene are SGHAT and FQNNGV. The CDR3 sequence: CASSPRTGGYYEQYF. For the CDR3, the DNA is TGTGCCAGCAGCCCTCGGACAGGGGGTTACTACGAGCAGTACTTC. Full variable domain (missing parts from reference TRBV11-2 and TRBJ2-7): EAGVAQSPRYKIIEKRQSVAFWCNPISGHATLYWYQQILGQGPKLLIQFQNNGVVDDSQLPKDRFSAERLKGVDSTLKIQPAKLEDSAVYLCASSPRTGGYYEQYFGPGTRLTVT.

This clone was seen once. V usage is TRBV7-8 and J usage is TRBJ1-6, with D maybe TRBD1 (5 bases). This CDR3 spans 12 amino acids. V lost 1 base and J 17 bases, leaving 12 bases between the germline ends. CDR1 is SGHVS and CDR2 is FQNEAQ in the germline V gene. The DNA of the CDR3 is TGTGCCAGCAGCTTAGACGCCCGGACAATCCACTTT. Its translation is CASSLDARTIHF.

The J gene is TRBJ2-1, the V gene TRBV5-1; a weak D match, TRBD2 (6 bases). Trimming left V 4 bases short and J 13 bases short, with 15 bases between. There are 12 residues in the CDR3. The germline CDR1 and CDR2 sequences are SGHRS and YFSETQ. CDR3 DNA sequence: TGCGCCAGCAGCCCGGAGGGTTACTATCAGTTCTTC. It codes for CASSPEGYYQFF.

The chain is built from TRBV18 and TRBJ2-5; TRBD1 is a possible D gene (6 bases). Germline V CDR1 and CDR2: KGHSH, LQKENI. The CDR3 has 17 residues. V was trimmed by 4 bases and J by 2 bases, leaving 20 bases between them. The CDR3 loop is CASSQSQGLRLQETQYF. For the CDR3, the DNA is TGTGCCAGCTCACAATCACAGGGCCTACGCTTGCAAGAGACCCAGTACTTC.

The gene calls are TRBV6-2 or TRBV6-3 and TRBJ2-4, with 11 bases identical to TRBD2. V was clipped by 2 bases and J by 3 bases; unmatched bases: 3. The CDR3 runs 16 residues. Germline lookup yields CDR1 MNHEY and CDR2 SVGEGT. CDR3 sequence reads: CASSYPLAGGKNIQYF. Written as DNA, the CDR3 is TGTGCCAGCAGTTACCCCCTAGCGGGGGGCAAAAACATTCAGTACTTC.

The J gene is TRBJ1-2, the V gene TRBV9, with D tentatively TRBD1 (5 bases). V was shortened by 0 bases and J by 6 bases, with 9 bases between the two germline ends. The CDR3 has 13 residues. CDR1 and CDR2 from the germline V gene are SGDLS and YYNGEE. CDR3 DNA sequence: TGTGCCAGCAGCGTAGGGCAGGGTCATGGCTACACCTTC. This sequence encodes CASSVGQGHGYTF.